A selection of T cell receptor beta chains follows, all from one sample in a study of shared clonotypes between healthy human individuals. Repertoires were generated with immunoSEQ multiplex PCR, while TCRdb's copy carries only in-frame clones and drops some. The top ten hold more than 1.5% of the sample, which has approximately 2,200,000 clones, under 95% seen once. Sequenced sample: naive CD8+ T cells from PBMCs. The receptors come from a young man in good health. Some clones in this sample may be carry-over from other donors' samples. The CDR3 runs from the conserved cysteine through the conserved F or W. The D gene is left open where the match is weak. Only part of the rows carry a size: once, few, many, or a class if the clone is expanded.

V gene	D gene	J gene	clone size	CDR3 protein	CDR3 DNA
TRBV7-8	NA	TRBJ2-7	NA	CASSQINDGYEQYF	TGTGCCAGCAGCCAAATAAACGACGGCTACGAGCAGTACTTC
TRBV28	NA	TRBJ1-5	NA	CASSLSPGAAYSNQPQHF	TGTGCCAGCAGCCTTTCCCCCGGAGCGGCATATAGCAATCAGCCCCAGCATTTT
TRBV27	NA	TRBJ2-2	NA	CASSPYGQNTGELFF	TGTGCCAGCAGTCCTTACGGACAGAACACCGGGGAGCTGTTTTTT
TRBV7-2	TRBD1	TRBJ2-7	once	CASSPRTGGLYEQYF	TGTGCCAGCAGCCCTCGGACAGGGGGCCTCTACGAGCAGTACTTC
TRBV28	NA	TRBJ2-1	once	CASSFQWGSSYNEQFF	TGTGCCAGCAGTTTCCAGTGGGGCAGCTCCTACAATGAGCAGTTCTTC
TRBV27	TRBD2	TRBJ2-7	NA	CASSPSGGGVFYEQYF	TGTGCCAGCAGCCCGAGCGGGGGCGGTGTCTTCTACGAGCAGTACTTC
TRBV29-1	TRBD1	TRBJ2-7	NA	CSVAGTGAYEQYF	TGCAGCGTTGCAGGGACAGGGGCCTACGAGCAGTACTTC
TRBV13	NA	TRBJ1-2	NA	CASSWGQGPYGYTF	TGTGCCAGCAGTTGGGGGCAGGGGCCCTATGGCTACACCTTC
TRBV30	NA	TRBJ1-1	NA	CAWSVGSGTNTEAFF	TGTGCCTGGAGTGTGGGGTCAGGGACGAACACTGAAGCTTTCTTT
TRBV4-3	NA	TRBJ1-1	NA	CASSYWVTEGEGTEAFF	TGCGCCAGCAGCTACTGGGTTACAGAGGGTGAAGGCACTGAAGCTTTCTTT
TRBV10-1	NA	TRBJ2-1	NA	CASVPGDEQFF	TGCGCCAGCGTCCCAGGTGATGAGCAGTTCTTC
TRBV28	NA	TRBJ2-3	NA	CASSHDRSRDTQYF	TGTGCCAGCAGCCACGACAGGTCTAGAGATACGCAGTATTTT
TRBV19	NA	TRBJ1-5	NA	CASSVPSAVQPQHF	TGTGCCAGTAGTGTGCCCTCCGCGGTTCAGCCCCAGCATTTT
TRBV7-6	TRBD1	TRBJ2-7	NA	CASSPRQGGEQYF	TGTGCCAGCAGCCCGAGACAGGGTGGCGAGCAGTACTTC
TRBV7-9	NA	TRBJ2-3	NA	CASNRDTDTQYF	TGTGCCAGCAATAGGGACACAGATACGCAGTATTTT
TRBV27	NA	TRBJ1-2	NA	CASRGHSRYGYTF	TGTGCCAGCAGGGGACATTCCCGCTATGGCTACACCTTC
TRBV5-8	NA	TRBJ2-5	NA	CASPEVFAQYF	TGTGCCAGCCCAGAGGTTTTTGCCCAGTACTTC
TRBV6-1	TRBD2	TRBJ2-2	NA	CASAGLAGEMFF	TGTGCCAGCGCCGGTCTAGCGGGGGAGATGTTTTTT
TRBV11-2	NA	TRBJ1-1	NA	CASSRRQERNTEAFF	TGTGCCAGCAGTCGCAGACAGGAACGGAACACTGAAGCTTTCTTT
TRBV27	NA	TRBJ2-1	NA	CASSLSLARNEQFF	TGTGCCAGCAGTTTATCACTAGCCCGCAATGAGCAGTTCTTC
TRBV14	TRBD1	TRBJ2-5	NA	CASSQSRDRGSETQYF	TGTGCCAGCAGCCAATCTCGGGACAGGGGCTCGGAGACCCAGTACTTC
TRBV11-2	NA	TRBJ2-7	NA	CASSLAPLGSYEQYF	TGTGCCAGCAGCTTAGCTCCATTGGGTTCCTACGAGCAGTACTTC
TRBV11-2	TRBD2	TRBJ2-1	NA	CASSSLAGVRYEQFF	TGTGCCAGCAGCTCTCTAGCGGGAGTCAGGTATGAGCAGTTCTTC
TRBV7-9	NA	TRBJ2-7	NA	CASSLPGQGYEQYF	TGTGCCAGCAGCTTACCGGGACAAGGATACGAGCAGTACTTC
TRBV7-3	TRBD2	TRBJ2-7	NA	CASSSGTSGRNEQYF	TGTGCCAGCAGCTCCGGGACTAGCGGGAGAAACGAGCAGTACTTC
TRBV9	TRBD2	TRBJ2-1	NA	CASSVASGRADEQFF	TGTGCCAGCAGCGTAGCTAGCGGGAGGGCCGATGAGCAGTTCTTC